The 24 T cell receptor beta chains given below trace back to one sample, sequenced in a study of blood T cell repertoires in COVID-19. Measured with immunoSEQ multiplex PCR; TCRdb has only the in-frame clones, and not every one. Here the sample spans 400,000 to 450,000 clones, approximately 88% being singletons. Sequenced material: peripheral blood. All receptors derive from a woman in her fifties or sixties with COVID-19, enrolled during active disease.

This clone has just one count. The CDR3 loop reads CASSVSRGAGETQYF. CDR3 sequence (DNA): TGCGCCAGCAGCGTAAGCAGGGGCGCCGGGGAGACCCAGTACTTC. The V gene is TRBV5-1, the J gene TRBJ2-5, with D perhaps matching TRBD1 (6 bases). Germline CDR1 reads SGHRS; CDR2 reads YFSETQ. Trimming cost V 4 bases and J 5 bases, with 18 bases left between them. The length of the CDR3 is 15 residues.

The gene calls are TRBV30 and TRBJ2-1; TRBD2 is a possible D gene (5 bases). The germline CDR1 and CDR2 sequences are GTSNPN and SVGIG (reference sequence). Trimming removed 3 bases at V and 8 bases at J, with 14 bases between. This CDR3 has 13 residues. In DNA, the CDR3 is TGTGCCTGGAGCGAAGGAGGTAACCATGAGCAGTTCTTC. This translates into CAWSEGGNHEQFF.

This clone was picked up a small number of times. The rearrangement uses TRBV7-9 and TRBJ1-1, with D hard to call. The CDR3 is 14 residues long. The germline V and J ends were trimmed by 2 bases and 1 base, with 8 bases remaining between them. Germline CDR1 and CDR2: SEHNR and FQNEAQ (reference sequence). CDR3 loop: CASSLWRKNTEAFF. CDR3 DNA: TGTGCCAGCAGCTTATGGCGGAAGAACACTGAAGCTTTCTTT.

In this sample, this clone turned up a few times. The CDR3 protein is CASSVSGTGDNGYTF. The CDR3 nucleotides are TGTGCCAGCAGTGTCTCCGGGACAGGGGATAATGGCTACACCTTC. The V gene is TRBV27, the J gene TRBJ1-2; 10 nucleotides line up with TRBD1. From germline, CDR1 is MNHEY and CDR2 SMNVEV (reference sequence). After removal of 5 bases from V and 6 bases from J, the junction contained 9 bases not matched to a gene. The CDR3 sequence is 15 residues long.

This clone showed up just once. The chain combines TRBV24-1 with TRBJ2-2, with 8 bases aligning to TRBD1. The CDR3 is 16 amino acids. The germline CDR1 and CDR2 sequences are KGHDR and SFDVKD. The V gene end was trimmed by 2 bases and the J gene end by 3 bases; junction bases not matched to a gene: 4. DNA of the CDR3: TGTGCCACCAGTGATTGGACAGGGTCGGACACCGGGGAGCTGTTTTTT. This sequence encodes CATSDWTGSDTGELFF.

This clone appeared a few times. The chain uses TRBV5-1 and TRBJ2-1; D might be TRBD1 (5 bases). V dropped 0 bases and J dropped 9 bases, with 13 bases sitting between them. From germline, CDR1 is SGHRS and CDR2 YFSETQ. This CDR3 region has 14 residues. CDR3 DNA sequence: TGCGCCAGCAGCTTGGCCATCAGGGCTGGTGAGCAGTTCTTC. This sequence encodes CASSLAIRAGEQFF.

This chain connects TRBV2 to TRBJ2-7; 14 nucleotides align to TRBD2. V was clipped by 10 bases and J by 7 bases; unmatched bases: 12. This CDR3 spans 15 amino acids. Germline V gene data show CDR1 as SNHLY and CDR2 as FYNNEI. The CDR3 spells CAMTGLAGAFGEQYF. CDR3 DNA sequence: TGTGCCATGACGGGACTAGCGGGGGCCTTTGGGGAGCAGTACTTC.

This clone was detected a few times. The chain uses TRBV12-5 and TRBJ1-1, with unresolved D. CDR1 is LGHNT and CDR2 is FRNRAP in the germline V gene. The CDR3 spans 12 residues. V dropped 8 bases and J dropped 2 bases, with 9 bases sitting between them. Written as DNA, the CDR3 is TGTGCTAGTCGTCCGGGTAACACTGAAGCTTTCTTT. As protein: CASRPGNTEAFF.

The chain couples TRBV4-2 to TRBJ1-4; 8 nucleotides align to TRBD1. The germline CDR1 and CDR2 sequences are LGHNA and YNFKEQ. The CDR3 length is 16 residues. V shed 4 bases and J 4 bases; nucleotides not matched to a gene: 8. The CDR3 DNA follows: TGTGCCAGCAGCCCATTGGGACAGGCGAATAATGAAAAACTGTTTTTT. It codes for CASSPLGQANNEKLFF.

This chain joins TRBV6-2 or TRBV6-3 and TRBJ2-3; weak D call: TRBD1 (5 bases). The CDR3 loop spans 15 amino acids. The V end was cut by 2 bases, the J end by 3 bases, with 12 bases between. CDR1 is MNHEY, CDR2 SVGEGT, per germline. CDR3 coding DNA: TGTGCCAGCAGTTACCAGGGAAGGATGACAGATACGCAGTATTTT. As protein: CASSYQGRMTDTQYF.

The V gene is TRBV5-8, the J gene TRBJ2-7; unclear D gene. The CDR3 sequence is 13 residues long. Per germline, CDR1 SGHTS and CDR2 YDEGEE. The ends were cut back, 0 bases at V and 4 bases at J, with 8 bases in the middle. The CDR3 sequence is CASSLAQVYEQYF. Here the CDR3 DNA reads TGTGCCAGCAGCTTGGCGCAGGTTTACGAGCAGTACTTC.

The chain couples TRBV10-3 to TRBJ2-1; the match to TRBD2 covers 8 bases. Germline values: CDR1 ENHRY, CDR2 SYGVKD. V lost 10 bases and J lost 7; bases outside the gene matches: 6. There are 12 residues in the CDR3. CDR3 residues: CATTGGENEQFF. The CDR3 nucleotides read TGTGCCACCACCGGGGGGGAGAATGAGCAGTTCTTC.

This clone has just a few counts. This chain connects TRBV5-4 to TRBJ1-2; 9 bases map to TRBD1. The CDR3 runs to 15 residues. V gave up 3 bases and J gave up 6 bases; unmatched junction bases: 9. Germline assignment: CDR1 SGHNT and CDR2 YYREEE (reference sequence). The CDR3 sequence is CASSSELQGAHGYTF. CDR3 DNA: TGTGCCAGCAGCTCGGAATTACAGGGGGCGCATGGCTACACCTTC.

The chain combines TRBV2 with TRBJ2-3, with D perhaps matching TRBD2 (5 bases). V was cut by 2 bases and J by 8 bases, with 14 bases left in between. This CDR3 spans 14 amino acids. CDR1 and CDR2 from the germline V gene are SNHLY and FYNNEI. The CDR3 nucleotides are TGTGCCAGCAGTGAAAGGGCCGGCCGGGGTACGCAGTATTTT. Protein sequence: CASSERAGRGTQYF. The full variable domain, its missing parts supplied by reference TRBV2 and TRBJ2-3, is EPEVTQTPSHQVTQMGQEVILRCVPISNHLYFYWYRQILGQKVEFLVSFYNNEISEKSEIFDDQFSVERPDGSNFTLKIRSTKLEDSAMYFCASSERAGRGTQYFGPGTRLTVL.

This chain connects TRBV27 to TRBJ1-3, with 7 bases aligning to TRBD1. CDR3 length: 14 amino acids. Losses at the gene ends were 4 bases for V and 0 bases for J; bases not matched to a gene: 0. The germline V gene has CDR1 MNHEY and CDR2 SMNVEV (reference sequence). DNA of the CDR3: TGTGCCAGCAGTTGGACAGGCTCTGGAAACACCATATATTTT. Translation: CASSWTGSGNTIYF.

The chain combines TRBV9 with TRBJ1-3, with a weak D call TRBD1 (6 bases). V was shortened by 0 bases and J by 9 bases, with 16 bases between the two germline ends. The germline CDR1 and CDR2 sequences are SGDLS and YYNGEE. This CDR3 spans 15 amino acids. The CDR3 here is CASSVAEGGGGTIYF. CDR3 nucleotides: TGTGCCAGCAGCGTAGCGGAGGGGGGGGGCGGCACCATATATTTT.

The chain recombines TRBV11-2 with TRBJ1-2, with TRBD1 matching 7 bases. CDR3 length: 12 residues. With V trimmed by 3 bases and J by 6 bases, 1 base remained unmatched. Germline values: CDR1 SGHAT, CDR2 FQNNGV. The CDR3 DNA reads TGTGCCAGCAGCTTTACAGGGGATGGCTACACCTTC. As protein: CASSFTGDGYTF.

The chain recombines TRBV5-1 with TRBJ2-1; 11 nucleotides line up with TRBD1. Germline CDR1 reads SGHRS; CDR2 reads YFSETQ. Trimming cost V 4 bases and J 7 bases; bases outside gene matches: 7. The CDR3 is 15 residues long. CDR3: CASSRLGQGGNEQFF. The CDR3, as DNA: TGCGCCAGCAGCCGACTGGGACAGGGGGGGAATGAGCAGTTCTTC.

The chain uses TRBV2 and TRBJ1-5, with D unresolved. Germline CDR1 SNHLY, CDR2 FYNNEI. The CDR3 totals 15 residues. Trimming stripped 2 bases from V and 5 bases from J, with 13 bases between. CDR3 loop: CASSEPDNVDQPQHF. CDR3 nucleotides: TGTGCCAGCAGTGAACCAGATAACGTCGATCAGCCCCAGCATTTT.

CDR3 DNA sequence: TGTGCCATCAGGCCTGGACTAGCGGGGGTCAATGAGCAGTTCTTC. Amino acid sequence: CAIRPGLAGVNEQFF. J is TRBJ2-1 and V is TRBV10-3, with 13 bases identical to TRBD2. The V gene end was trimmed by 6 bases and the J gene end by 6 bases; junction bases not matched to a gene: 5. This CDR3 spans 15 amino acids. Germline CDR1 is ENHRY and CDR2 is SYGVKD.

This clone was counted a single time. CDR3 loop: CASSISSGGYAGELFF. The DNA for the CDR3 is TGCGCCAGCAGCATATCTAGCGGGGGTTATGCGGGGGAGCTGTTTTTT. V gene TRBV5-1 combines with J gene TRBJ2-2; 10 nucleotides align to TRBD2. Trimming cost V 4 bases and J 8 bases; bases outside gene matches: 11. Germline V gives CDR1 SGHRS, CDR2 YFSETQ. The CDR3 contains 16 residues.

The gene calls are TRBV3-1 (or the pseudogene TRBV3-2) and TRBJ2-1; TRBD2 is a possible D gene (5 bases). The CDR3 is 19 amino acids. Germline loops: CDR1 LGHDT, CDR2 YNNKEL (reference sequence). V dropped 1 base and J dropped 4 bases, with 23 bases sitting between them. The CDR3 loop is CASSQGFDRALGGYNEQFF. In nucleotides, the CDR3 is TGTGCCAGCAGCCAAGGGTTTGATAGGGCACTAGGCGGATACAATGAGCAGTTCTTC.

The V and J genes are TRBV6-5 and TRBJ1-3; D remains unclear. CDR1 MNHEY and CDR2 SVGAGI come from the germline V gene. The V end was cut by 2 bases, the J end by 8 bases, with 16 bases between. CDR3 length equals 15 residues. The CDR3 DNA reads as TGTGCCAGCAGTTACCAGGATGATGCAGCGGACACCATATATTTT. As protein: CASSYQDDAADTIYF.

The V and J genes are TRBV19 and TRBJ1-6, with D uncertain. The CDR3 has 14 amino acids. V lost 6 bases to trimming and J lost 10 bases, with 16 bases between them. Germline V lookup: CDR1 LNHDA, CDR2 SQIVND (reference sequence). In DNA form, the CDR3 reads TGTGCCAGTAGCGCGTCAATCGCGGAGTCACCCCTCCACTTT. Its translation is CASSASIAESPLHF.